This TCR beta chain was observed in a study of chemoradiotherapy in HPV16-positive cancers. Findings and caveats of the study: Non-HPV-specific T cells did not expand in tumors during treatment, whereas candidate HPV-specific clones and E7-related motifs did.

The protocol was immunoSEQ multiplex PCR, while the TCRdb copy is restricted to in-frame clones and leaves out a portion. The table lists roughly 15,000 clones, about four fifths of them singletons. Notes on this clone: Its antigen is unknown.

The CDR3 consists of 15 residues. Trimming cost V 5 bases and J 3 bases; bases outside gene matches: 5. CDR1 is MNHNY and CDR2 is SVGAGI in the germline V gene (reference sequence). This material was obtained from a patient who underwent chemoradiotherapy. The V gene is TRBV6-6, the J gene TRBJ2-2, with TRBD2 identical over 8 bases. This receptor was obtained from a human donor with HPV-associated anogenital cancer. The CDR3 protein is CASSTTGGDTGELFF. CDR3 coding DNA: TGTGCCAGCAGTACCACCGGGGGGGACACCGGGGAGCTGTTTTTT.